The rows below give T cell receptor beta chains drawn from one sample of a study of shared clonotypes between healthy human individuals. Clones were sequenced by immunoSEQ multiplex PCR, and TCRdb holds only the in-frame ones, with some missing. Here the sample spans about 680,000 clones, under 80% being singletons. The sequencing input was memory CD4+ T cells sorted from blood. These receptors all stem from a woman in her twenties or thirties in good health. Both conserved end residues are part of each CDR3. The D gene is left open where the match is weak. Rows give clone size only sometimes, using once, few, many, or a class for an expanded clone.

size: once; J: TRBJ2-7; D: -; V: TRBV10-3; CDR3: CAISASDGSGEQYF; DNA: TGTGCCATCAGTGCTTCCGATGGGTCTGGCGAGCAGTACTTC
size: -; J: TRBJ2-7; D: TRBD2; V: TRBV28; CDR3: CASSFGLAGAYEQYF; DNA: TGTGCCAGCAGTTTTGGTCTAGCGGGAGCCTACGAGCAGTACTTC
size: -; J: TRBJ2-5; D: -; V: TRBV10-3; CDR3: CAIKGSGETQYF; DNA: TGTGCCATCAAAGGGAGTGGCGAGACCCAGTACTTC
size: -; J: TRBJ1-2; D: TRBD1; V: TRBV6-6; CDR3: CASRLGQAESYGYTF; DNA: TGTGCCAGCAGGCTAGGACAGGCCGAGAGTTATGGCTACACCTTC
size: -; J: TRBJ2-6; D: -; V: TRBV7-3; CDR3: CASSLHGSGANVLTF; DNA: TGTGCCAGCAGCTTGCACGGCTCTGGGGCCAACGTCCTGACTTTC
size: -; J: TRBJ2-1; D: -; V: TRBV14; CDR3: CASSQDHTGKQFF; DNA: TGTGCCAGCAGCCAAGATCACACAGGGAAGCAGTTCTTC
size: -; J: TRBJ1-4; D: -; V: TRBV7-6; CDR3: CASSFIGEKLFF; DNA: TGTGCCAGCAGCTTCATTGGGGAAAAACTGTTTTTT
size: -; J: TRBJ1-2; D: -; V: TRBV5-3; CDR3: CARSLRGKYGYTF; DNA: TGTGCCAGAAGCTTGAGGGGTAAGTATGGCTACACCTTC
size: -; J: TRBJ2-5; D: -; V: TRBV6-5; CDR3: CASSTGLRKETQYF; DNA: TGTGCCAGCAGTACGGGGTTGAGGAAAGAGACCCAGTACTTC
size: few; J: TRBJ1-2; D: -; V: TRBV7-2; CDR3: CASSYRDGGYTF; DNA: TGTGCCAGCAGCTACAGGGATGGTGGCTACACCTTC
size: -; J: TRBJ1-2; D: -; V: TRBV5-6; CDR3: CASSLPGNYGYTF; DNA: TGTGCCAGCAGCTTACCGGGGAACTATGGCTACACCTTC
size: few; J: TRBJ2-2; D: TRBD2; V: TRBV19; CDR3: CASSIGRLARAGELFF; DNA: TGTGCCAGTAGTATAGGACGACTAGCGAGGGCCGGGGAGCTGTTTTTT
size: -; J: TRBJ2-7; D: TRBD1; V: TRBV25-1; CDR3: CASSELSGDRSYEQYF; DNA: TGTGCCAGCAGTGAACTCTCTGGGGACAGGTCCTACGAGCAGTACTTC
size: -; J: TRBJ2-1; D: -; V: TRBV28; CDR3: CASSGVGPSSYNEQFF; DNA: TGTGCCAGCAGTGGGGTCGGACCCAGCTCCTACAATGAGCAGTTCTTC
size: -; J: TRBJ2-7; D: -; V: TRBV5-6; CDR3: CASSPAGGPSYEQYF; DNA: TGTGCCAGCAGCCCCGCAGGCGGGCCTTCCTACGAGCAGTACTTC
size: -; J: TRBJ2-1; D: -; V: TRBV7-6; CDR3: CASSLVGERVQFF; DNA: TGTGCCAGCAGCTTAGTGGGGGAAAGGGTGCAGTTCTTC
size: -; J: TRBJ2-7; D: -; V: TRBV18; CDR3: CASSQQGPYEQYF; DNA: TGTGCCAGCTCACAACAGGGCCCCTACGAGCAGTACTTC
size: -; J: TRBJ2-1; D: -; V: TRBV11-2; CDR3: CASSSLGTSYNEQFF; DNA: TGTGCCAGCAGCTCGCTCGGGACAAGCTACAATGAGCAGTTCTTC
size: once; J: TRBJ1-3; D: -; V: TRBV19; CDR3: CASSLSSGNTIYF; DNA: TGTGCCAGTAGTCTGAGCTCTGGAAACACCATATATTTT
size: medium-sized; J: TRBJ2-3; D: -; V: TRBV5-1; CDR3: CASTNTDTQYF; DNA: TGCGCCAGCACCAACACAGATACGCAGTATTTT
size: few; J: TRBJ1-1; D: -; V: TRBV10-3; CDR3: CAIGEGEGNTEAFF; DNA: TGTGCCATCGGGGAGGGGGAGGGGAACACTGAAGCTTTCTTT
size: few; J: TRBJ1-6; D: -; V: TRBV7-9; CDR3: CASSLNSPLHF; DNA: TGTGCCAGCAGCTTAAATTCACCCCTCCACTTT
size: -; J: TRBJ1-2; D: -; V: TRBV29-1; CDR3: CSVEDRGKGQGYGYTF; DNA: TGCAGCGTTGAAGATAGGGGGAAAGGTCAGGGCTATGGCTACACCTTC
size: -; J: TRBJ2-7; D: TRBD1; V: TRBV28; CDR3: CASIFSGQGAEQYF; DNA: TGTGCCAGCATTTTTTCGGGACAGGGTGCCGAGCAGTACTTC
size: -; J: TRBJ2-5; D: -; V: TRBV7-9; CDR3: CASSFGSQETQYF; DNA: TGTGCCAGCAGCTTTGGCAGCCAAGAGACCCAGTACTTC
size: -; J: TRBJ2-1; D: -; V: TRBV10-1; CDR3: CASRDGRGGEQFF; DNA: TGCGCCAGCAGGGACGGCCGTGGCGGTGAGCAGTTCTTC
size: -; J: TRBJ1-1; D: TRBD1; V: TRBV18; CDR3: CASSPPTGTLHTEAFF; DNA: TGTGCCAGCTCACCACCGACAGGGACCCTTCACACTGAAGCTTTCTTT
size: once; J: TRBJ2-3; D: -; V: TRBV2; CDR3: CASSDQTSSVKIGTQYF; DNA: TGTGCCAGCAGTGACCAAACTAGTTCAGTCAAAATCGGTACGCAGTATTTT
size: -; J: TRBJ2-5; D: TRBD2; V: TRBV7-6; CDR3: CASSLGLGRGGETQYF; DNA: TGTGCCAGCAGCTTAGGGCTAGGGCGGGGAGGGGAGACCCAGTACTTC
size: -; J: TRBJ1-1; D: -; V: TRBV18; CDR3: CASSPPLENTEAFF; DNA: TGTGCCAGCTCACCACCGTTGGAGAACACTGAAGCTTTCTTT
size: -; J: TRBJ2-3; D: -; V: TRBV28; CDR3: CASSFPGSGNQPQYF; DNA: TGTGCCAGCAGTTTCCCCGGGTCTGGCAATCAGCCCCAGTATTTT
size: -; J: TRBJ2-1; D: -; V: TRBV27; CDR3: CASRLGRGQNNEQFF; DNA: TGTGCCAGCAGACTGGGCCGGGGCCAAAACAATGAGCAGTTCTTC
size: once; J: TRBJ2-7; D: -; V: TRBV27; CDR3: CASSSVNYGLYEQYF; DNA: TGTGCCAGCAGCTCGGTAAATTATGGCCTCTACGAGCAGTACTTC
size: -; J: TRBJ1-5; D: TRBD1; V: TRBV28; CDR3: CASSLVSGGSNQPQHF; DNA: TGTGCCAGCAGTTTAGTGTCAGGGGGTAGCAATCAGCCCCAGCATTTT